Listed here are 14 T cell receptor beta chains from one sample, sequenced in a study of cytomegalovirus exposure and HLA in healthy donors. Primers for the PCR totalled 60 Vbeta and 13 Jbeta. TCRdb keeps only in-frame clones here, not all; method: immunoSEQ multiplex PCR. Counted here are 180,000 or so clones, more than 70% occurring once; the ten biggest clones make up about 1.5%. The sample comprised PBMCs. The origin of the receptors is a male donor in good health and CMV-seronegative.

The chain has TRBV6-1 and TRBJ1-4; D is possibly TRBD1 (5 bases). The CDR3 loop spans 13 amino acids. The germline V gene encodes CDR1 MNHNS and CDR2 SASEGT. Trimming left V 6 bases short and J 3 bases short, with 8 bases between. The CDR3 DNA follows: TGTGCCAGCAGAGGGGTCTCTAATGAAAAACTGTTTTTT. This codes for CASRGVSNEKLFF.

J is TRBJ1-3 and V is TRBV7-9; 8 positions match TRBD1. Germline CDR1 reads SEHNR; CDR2 reads FQNEAQ (reference sequence). This CDR3 comprises 18 residues. J was trimmed by 0 bases and V by 5 bases; bases with no gene match: 12. The CDR3 region is CASSPPGTGSRSGNTIYF. In nucleotides, the CDR3 is TGTGCCAGCAGCCCTCCCGGGACAGGCTCTCGCTCTGGAAACACCATATATTTT. The variable domain in full, with the rest retrieved from reference TRBV7-9 and TRBJ1-3, is DTGVSQNPRHKITKRGQNVTFRCDPISEHNRLYWYRQTLGQGPEFLTYFQNEAQLEKSRLLSDRFSAERPKGSFSTLEIQRTEQGDSAMYLCASSPPGTGSRSGNTIYFGEGSWLTVV.

About this clone: An end of the junction does not agree with germline; a read error may underlie this. V is TRBV7-9 and J is TRBJ2-5; 12 bases align to TRBD2. Germline V gene lookup returns CDR1 SEHNR and CDR2 FQNEAQ (reference sequence). The CDR3 contains 17 residues. CDR3: CSSSWRLAGVGGETQYF. CDR3 sequence (DNA): TGTTCCAGCAGCTGGCGACTAGCGGGAGTCGGCGGTGAGACCCAGTACTTC.

V usage is TRBV27 and J usage is TRBJ1-1; tentative D call: TRBD1 (5 bases). CDR3 length: 14 residues. Germline CDR1 and CDR2: MNHEY and SMNVEV (reference sequence). Trimming removed 5 bases at V and 5 bases at J, with 15 bases between. The CDR3 is CASSPWGVNTEAFF. Here the CDR3 DNA reads TGTGCCAGCAGTCCCTGGGGGGTTAATACTGAAGCTTTCTTT.

J is TRBJ1-6 and V is TRBV19; D unclear. Between the trimmed V and J ends, which lost 2 bases and 7 bases, there was a span of 3 bases. CDR1 and CDR2 (germline): LNHDA, SQIVND (reference sequence). The CDR3 totals 12 residues. In DNA form, the CDR3 reads TGTGCCAGTAGTATACAGAATTCACCCCTCCACTTT. It yields the protein CASSIQNSPLHF.

The chain has TRBV5-1 and TRBJ2-6; tentative D call: TRBD1 (5 bases). The CDR3 is 17 residues long. V was trimmed by 0 bases and J by 1 base, leaving 11 bases between them. Looked up from germline, CDR1 is SGHRS and CDR2 is YFSETQ. CDR3 in amino acids: CASSLAVGPSGANVLTF. The CDR3 DNA is TGCGCCAGCAGCTTGGCCGTGGGGCCTTCTGGGGCCAACGTCCTGACTTTC.

The rearrangement joins TRBV7-9 to TRBJ2-7; 9 positions match TRBD1. This CDR3 comprises 14 residues. Germline CDR1 SEHNR, CDR2 FQNEAQ (reference sequence). Unmatched junction bases numbered 4, after V lost 4 bases and J lost 3 bases. CDR3 DNA: TGTGCCAGCAGCTCCCAGGGACAGGGCTACGAGCAGTACTTC. Its translation is CASSSQGQGYEQYF.

This sequence joins TRBV19 and TRBJ1-6; 7 bases line up with TRBD1. CDR1 and CDR2 (germline): LNHDA, SQIVND (reference sequence). CDR3 size: 15 residues. V dropped 6 bases and J dropped 5; count of bases not matched to a gene: 7. CDR3 sequence (DNA): TGTGCCAGTAGCGCCGACAGGGCGAATAATTCACCCCTCCACTTT. Encoded protein: CASSADRANNSPLHF.

V and J are TRBV19 and TRBJ1-5; D is possibly TRBD1 (5 bases). Trimming took off 7 bases at V and 4 bases at J, with 17 bases between the two ends. CDR3 length: 15 amino acids. Germline values: CDR1 LNHDA, CDR2 SQIVND (reference sequence). CDR3 in amino acids: CASTPRLGPNQPQHF. For the CDR3, the DNA is TGTGCCAGTACCCCTCGCCTGGGGCCGAATCAGCCCCAGCATTTT. The whole variable domain, filled in from reference TRBV19 and TRBJ1-5, reads DGGITQSPKYLFRKEGQNVTLSCEQNLNHDAMYWYRQDPGQGLRLIYYSQIVNDFQKGDIAEGYSVSREKKESFPLTVTSAQKNPTAFYLCASTPRLGPNQPQHFGDGTRLSIL.

V is TRBV2 and J is TRBJ1-2; TRBD1 agrees at 8 bases. After removal of 7 bases from V and 10 bases from J, the junction contained 11 bases not matched to a gene. The CDR3 is 13 residues long. In germline, CDR1 is SNHLY, CDR2 FYNNEI. The CDR3 DNA follows: TGTGCCAGCACAGGGGGCGAGCCTCGGGACTACACCTTC. Its protein product is CASTGGEPRDYTF.

The chain carries TRBV5-6 and TRBJ1-1, with D possibly TRBD1 on 5 matching bases. The CDR3 sequence is 15 residues long. Per germline, CDR1 SGHDT and CDR2 YYEEEE. The germline V and J ends were trimmed by 4 bases and 0 bases, with 13 bases remaining between them. CDR3 sequence (DNA): TGTGCCAGCAGCCCTGACAGACACATGAACACTGAAGCTTTCTTT. Its protein product is CASSPDRHMNTEAFF. Looking up the rest from reference TRBV5-6 and TRBJ1-1 gives the full variable domain: DAGVTQSPTHLIKTRGQQVTLRCSPKSGHDTVSWYQQALGQGPQFIFQYYEEEERQRGNFPDRFSGHQFPNYSSELNVNALLLGDSALYLCASSPDRHMNTEAFFGQGTRLTVV.

The chain has TRBV19 and TRBJ1-4; D is unclear. This CDR3 has 15 residues. Germline lookup yields CDR1 LNHDA and CDR2 SQIVND (reference sequence). V lost 3 bases and J 5 bases, leaving 13 bases between the germline ends. The CDR3 region has the DNA TGTGCCAGTAGTATCGGCGGCAGATGGAATGAAAAACTGTTTTTT. Residues: CASSIGGRWNEKLFF. The full variable domain, rest sourced from reference TRBV19 and TRBJ1-4, is DGGITQSPKYLFRKEGQNVTLSCEQNLNHDAMYWYRQDPGQGLRLIYYSQIVNDFQKGDIAEGYSVSREKKESFPLTVTSAQKNPTAFYLCASSIGGRWNEKLFFGSGTQLSVL.

The chain combines TRBV30 with TRBJ2-1; 8 bases fit TRBD1. V shed 3 bases, J shed 6 bases, and the junction held 10 bases outside the gene matches. Germline CDR1 reads GTSNPN; CDR2 reads SVGIG (reference sequence). The CDR3 extends over 15 amino acids. This CDR3 is CAWRSETGVGNEQFF. CDR3 DNA: TGTGCCTGGAGGTCCGAGACAGGGGTAGGCAATGAGCAGTTCTTC.

The chain links TRBV15 to TRBJ2-2, with TRBD1 as a possible D gene (6 bases). The V and J ends lost 4 bases and 6 bases respectively, with 15 bases between them. Germline loops: CDR1 LNHNV, CDR2 YYDKDF (reference sequence). The length of the CDR3 is 15 residues. The DNA of the CDR3 is TGTGCCACCAGCAAAGGCAGGGGTTCACCCGGGGAGCTGTTTTTT. Translation gives CATSKGRGSPGELFF.